The 17 T cell receptor beta chains given below trace back to one sample, sequenced in a study of T cells in Graves' hyperthyroidism and ophthalmopathy. There were TCR beta CDR3 regions amplified from RNA transcripts. HTBI primers were the set used in a first-round RT-PCR of the TCR CDR3. One entry per CDR3 protein results from TCRdb running MiXCR on the multiplex PCR reads. The table includes hundreds of thousands of distinct CDR3 sequences, approximately 40% detected once. Sequencing input: blood. Receptors originate from a woman between 35 and 50 years old with Graves' hyperthyroidism.

In this sample, this clonotype turned up many times. This chain joins TRBV29-1 and TRBJ2-2, with D uncertain. The CDR3 spans 12 residues. V was cut by 3 bases and J by 3 bases, with 5 bases left in between. The germline V gene has CDR1 SQVTM and CDR2 ANQGSEA. The CDR3 sequence: CSVEADTGELFF. The CDR3, as DNA: TGCAGCGTTGAGGCGGACACCGGGGAGCTGTTTTTT.

V usage is TRBV10-3 and J usage is TRBJ1-1; possibly TRBD1 for D (5 bases). Trimming pared 3 bases from V and 8 bases from J, leaving 10 bases between. This CDR3 comprises 12 residues. Per germline, CDR1 ENHRY and CDR2 SYGVKD. The CDR3 sequence is CAISEGREEAFF. The CDR3 nucleotides are TGTGCCATCAGTGAAGGCAGGGAGGAAGCTTTCTTT.

At least ten counts were recorded for this clonotype. V is TRBV13 and J is TRBJ1-2; D unresolved. The CDR3 loop spans 13 amino acids. The germline gives CDR1 PRHDT, CDR2 FYEKMQ (reference sequence). Trimming left V 1 base short and J 4 bases short, with 7 bases between. CDR3 sequence reads: CASSLVASYGYTF. DNA for the CDR3: TGTGCCAGCAGCTTAGTGGCATCCTATGGCTACACCTTC.

The CDR3 region has the DNA TGTGCCAGCAGCCTACCAGGGGCCCGGACCGGGGAGCTGTTTTTT. Translating gives CASSLPGARTGELFF. V gene TRBV5-8 combines with J gene TRBJ2-2, with TRBD1 as a possible D gene (6 bases). This CDR3 region has 15 residues. The V end was cut by 4 bases, the J end by 5 bases, with 15 bases between. Germline CDR1 and CDR2: SGHTS and YDEGEE.

This clonotype was counted at least ten times. This chain joins TRBV5-4 and TRBJ1-2; 7 bases line up with TRBD1. CDR3 length: 14 amino acids. V gave up 4 bases and J gave up 8 bases; unmatched junction bases: 11. Germline CDR1 reads SGHNT; CDR2 reads YYREEE (reference sequence). The CDR3 loop is CASSHPDRREGYTF. The CDR3 nucleotides read TGTGCCAGCAGCCATCCGGACAGGAGGGAAGGCTACACCTTC. Complete variable domain (other parts from reference TRBV5-4 and TRBJ1-2): ETGVTQSPTHLIKTRGQQVTLRCSSQSGHNTVSWYQQALGQGPQFIFQYYREEENGRGNFPPRFSGLQFPNYSSELNVNALELDDSALYLCASSHPDRREGYTFGSGTRLTVV.

Points on this clonotype: The germline gene is not matched at one end of the junction; a read error may be the cause. V is TRBV7-7 and J is TRBJ2-7; possibly TRBD2 for D (5 bases). The J call may be faulty, since TRBJ2-1 better matches the DNA end. CDR1 and CDR2 from the germline V gene are SSHAT and FNYEAQ (reference sequence). The CDR3 loop spans 15 amino acids. The CDR3 here is CASSLVGGKEGEQFF. The CDR3, as DNA: TGTGCTAGCAGCTTAGTGGGCGGAAAAGAGGGTGAGCAGTTCTTC.

This clonotype was seen many times. The CDR3 region is CASSFTENSPLHF. CDR3 nucleotides: TGTGCCAGCAGTTTCACAGAGAATTCACCCCTCCACTTT. The chain carries TRBV5-8 and TRBJ1-6, with no clear D. The CDR3 spans 13 residues. Deletions cut 5 bases from V and 7 bases from J, with 10 bases between. CDR1 is SGHTS and CDR2 is YDEGEE in the germline V gene.

This clonotype was recorded many times. The V call is TRBV10-3, the J call TRBJ2-2; possible D gene TRBD1, 6 bases. The CDR3 runs to 15 residues. Germline CDR1 and CDR2: ENHRY and SYGVKD. V lost 6 bases and J 5 bases, leaving 16 bases between the germline ends. This chain's CDR3 is CAISTDGRGTGELFF. The CDR3 nucleotides are TGTGCCATCAGCACCGACGGAAGGGGGACCGGGGAGCTGTTTTTT.

The V and J genes are TRBV7-6 and TRBJ1-2, with D possibly being TRBD1 (5 bases). V was trimmed by 2 bases and J by 6 bases, leaving 16 bases between them. The germline gives CDR1 SGHVS, CDR2 FNYEAQ. This CDR3 comprises 15 residues. Here the CDR3 DNA reads TGTGCCAGCAGCTTAAATTCAAGGCAGGGTCATGGCTACACCTTC. Translating gives CASSLNSRQGHGYTF.

This chain joins TRBV7-9 and TRBJ2-7; 7 nucleotides match TRBD1. The J call is in doubt because the DNA end fits TRBJ2-1 better. Germline loops: CDR1 SEHNR, CDR2 FQNEAQ (reference sequence). CDR3 size: 13 residues. CDR3 loop: CASRQKTGLEQFF. CDR3 nucleotide sequence: TGTGCCAGCAGACAAAAGACAGGGCTTGAGCAGTTCTTC.

This clonotype appeared a few times. J is TRBJ2-2 and V is TRBV12-3 or TRBV12-4; the D is unclear. CDR3 length: 17 residues. Trimming pared 7 bases from V and 0 bases from J, leaving 18 bases between. The CDR3 sequence: CASIPTLAASNTGELFF. In DNA form, the CDR3 reads TGTGCCAGCATCCCAACCCTGGCGGCCTCGAACACCGGGGAGCTGTTTTTT.

This clonotype has a count of ten or more. The chain's CDR3 is CASSLELGLVSGEQYF. The CDR3 DNA reads as TGTGCCAGCAGCTTAGAGCTTGGACTAGTAAGCGGCGAGCAGTACTTC. The chain couples TRBV7-6 to TRBJ2-7; 7 nucleotides match TRBD2. Germline loops: CDR1 SGHVS, CDR2 FNYEAQ. Germline trimming cut 1 base from V and 6 bases from J; bases unmatched to any gene: 12. This CDR3 contains 16 residues.

Only a few counts were recorded for this clonotype. The chain employs TRBV6-5 and TRBJ1-2; no reliable D call. Germline-derived CDR1 and CDR2 are MNHEY and SVGAGI. The CDR3 totals 13 residues. Between the trimmed V and J ends, which lost 4 bases and 5 bases, there was a span of 11 bases. The CDR3 spells CASSSLEWYGYTF. CDR3 coding DNA: TGTGCCAGCAGTTCCCTTGAGTGGTATGGCTACACCTTC.

The chain employs TRBV12-3 or TRBV12-4 and TRBJ1-6; a possible D gene is TRBD1 (5 bases). The CDR3 runs 20 residues. V was pared by 1 base and J by 0 bases, with 19 bases between. The CDR3 region is CASSLVGLGTLSSYNSPLHF. The CDR3 DNA sequence: TGTGCCAGCAGTTTAGTGGGTTTAGGGACCCTCAGCTCCTATAATTCACCCCTCCACTTT.

As concerns this clonotype: One end of the junction is discordant with germline, which a read error may explain. This chain links TRBV7-2 with TRBJ2-5, with D possibly matching TRBD2 (7 bases). CDR3 length: 15 residues. CDR1 SGHTA and CDR2 FQGNSA come from the germline V gene. The chain's CDR3 is CASSQDRGGVKAQYF. DNA of the CDR3: TGCGCCAGCAGCCAAGATAGAGGGGGGGTAAAGGCCCAGTACTTC. Full variable domain (rest looked up from reference TRBV7-2 and TRBJ2-5): GAGVSQSPSNKVTEKGKDVELRCDPISGHTALYWYRQSLGQGLEFLIYFQGNSAPDKSGLPSDRFSAERTGGSVSTLTIQRTQQEDSAVYLCASSQDRGGVKAQYFGPGTRLLVL.

Many counts were recorded for this clonotype. The J gene is TRBJ1-1, the V gene TRBV2, with D uncertain. This CDR3 region has 13 residues. Trimming cost V 6 bases and J 0 bases, with 8 bases left between them. CDR1 and CDR2 (germline): SNHLY, FYNNEI. CDR3 region: CASRQTLNTEAFF. CDR3 DNA: TGTGCCAGCAGACAGACTTTGAACACTGAAGCTTTCTTT. Complete variable domain (other parts from reference TRBV2 and TRBJ1-1): EPEVTQTPSHQVTQMGQEVILRCVPISNHLYFYWYRQILGQKVEFLVSFYNNEISEKSEIFDDQFSVERPDGSNFTLKIRSTKLEDSAMYFCASRQTLNTEAFFGQGTRLTVV.

This clonotype was counted many times. This rearrangement joins TRBV20-1 to TRBJ1-2; D is unclear. The CDR3 loop spans 15 amino acids. V was shortened by 3 bases and J by 4 bases, with 18 bases between the two germline ends. Germline CDR1 and CDR2: DFQATT and SNEGSKA (reference sequence). The CDR3 spells CSARSSYSRFYGYTF. CDR3 nucleotides: TGCAGTGCTAGGTCAAGTTACAGCCGCTTCTATGGCTACACCTTC.